The 14 T cell receptor beta chains given below trace back to one sample, sequenced in a study of blood T cells in healthy people across ages. Primed by a sample-barcoded 5' primer and a J-beta primer mix, a second PCR proceeded for 7 to 11 cycles. TCRdb ran MiXCR on the 5' RACE reads and lists one entry per CDR3 protein. The table includes around 1,700,000 distinct CDR3 sequences, under 30% detected once. The sequenced sample consisted of blood. These receptor sequences come from a woman aged 25 to 39 in good health.

This clonotype was observed a handful of times. The gene calls are TRBV7-2 and TRBJ2-1, with a possible D match to TRBD2 (5 bases). There are 15 residues in the CDR3. Germline V CDR1 and CDR2: SGHTA, FQGNSA. V lost 5 bases and J 3 bases, leaving 14 bases between the germline ends. The CDR3 DNA is TGTGCCAGCAGCGTCACTAGACAACTCTACAATGAGCAGTTCTTC. The encoded protein is CASSVTRQLYNEQFF.

This clonotype was seen more than once but under ten times. The chain employs TRBV20-1 and TRBJ2-7, with a weak D call TRBD1 (6 bases). The CDR3 consists of 14 residues. Germline CDR1 reads DFQATT; CDR2 reads SNEGSKA (reference sequence). V lost 5 bases and J lost 1, with 15 bases in between. The CDR3 DNA sequence: TGCAGTGCTGAAGGGAGCAGGGGATCCTACGAGCAGTACTTC. This gives the protein CSAEGSRGSYEQYF.

This clonotype was picked up many times. This chain links TRBV29-1 with TRBJ2-3, with unresolved D. CDR3 length equals 12 residues. Trimming removed 7 bases from V and 1 base from J, with 9 bases in between. The germline CDR1 and CDR2 sequences are SQVTM and ANQGSEA. The CDR3 loop reads CSALDGTDTQYF. The CDR3 nucleotides read TGCAGCGCTCTAGACGGCACAGATACGCAGTATTTT.

This clonotype was recorded at least ten times. The chain employs TRBV10-3 and TRBJ2-7; 7 nucleotides match TRBD1. The trim removed 2 bases at V and 2 bases at J, leaving 6 bases unmatched. The CDR3 has 15 residues. Per the germline V gene, CDR1 is ENHRY and CDR2 is SYGVKD. The CDR3 nucleotides are TGTGCCATCAGTGAGGCGACAGGGTCTCCCTACGAGCAGTACTTC. This sequence encodes CAISEATGSPYEQYF.

This clonotype was seen a handful of times. The chain is built from TRBV7-9 and TRBJ2-1, with TRBD2 identical over 8 bases. The CDR3 length is 14 residues. CDR1 SEHNR and CDR2 FQNEAQ come from the germline V gene (reference sequence). With 8 bases clipped from V and 4 bases from J, the junction kept 7 bases outside the gene matches. The CDR3 loop reads CASAAGGGYNEQFF. The CDR3 coding sequence is TGTGCCAGCGCTGCGGGCGGGGGGTACAATGAGCAGTTCTTC.

The J gene is TRBJ2-7, the V gene TRBV20-1, with 9 bases matching TRBD2. The CDR3 is 13 residues long. With V trimmed by 5 bases and J by 2 bases, 4 bases remained unmatched. Germline loops: CDR1 DFQATT, CDR2 SNEGSKA (reference sequence). The chain's CDR3 is CSAWTSVAYEQYF. The CDR3 DNA reads TGCAGTGCTTGGACTAGCGTCGCCTACGAGCAGTACTTC.

J is TRBJ1-1 and V is TRBV5-1; 7 bases agree with TRBD1. Germline CDR1 SGHRS, CDR2 YFSETQ. This CDR3 has 18 residues. V trimming: 4 bases; J trimming: 0 bases; junction bases outside the gene matches: 15. In nucleotides, the CDR3 is TGCGCCAGCAGCCGGGAGGACAGGAGTTCTACCATGAACACTGAAGCTTTCTTT. Encoded protein: CASSREDRSSTMNTEAFF.

This clonotype appeared a few times. The rearrangement joins TRBV12-3 or TRBV12-4 to TRBJ1-2; 7 bases line up with TRBD1. The CDR3 is 13 amino acids. V was pared by 6 bases and J by 8 bases, with 9 bases of the junction left unmatched. The CDR3 bases are TGTGCCAGCAGGAGTACAGGGGTCGGCGGCTACACCTTC. Translating it yields CASRSTGVGGYTF.

This clonotype was counted a few times. The CDR3 reads CSARVGRVSYEQYF. CDR3 DNA: TGCAGTGCTAGGGTAGGGCGGGTATCCTACGAGCAGTACTTC. This rearrangement joins TRBV20-1 to TRBJ2-7; perhaps TRBD2 as D (5 bases). The V gene's germline CDR1 is DFQATT and CDR2 SNEGSKA (reference sequence). CDR3 size: 14 residues. Trimming stripped 3 bases from V and 1 base from J, with 13 bases between.

This rearrangement joins TRBV2 to TRBJ1-2, with D hard to call. The CDR3 has 14 residues. V was pared by 7 bases and J by 4 bases, with 16 bases between. Germline V gene data show CDR1 as SNHLY and CDR2 as FYNNEI. CDR3 protein: CASIREDGFYGYTF. For the CDR3, the DNA is TGTGCCAGCATTAGGGAGGACGGCTTCTATGGCTACACCTTC.

The rearrangement links TRBV5-1 to TRBJ2-4; perhaps D is TRBD1 or TRBD2 (5 bases each). The CDR3 extends over 16 amino acids. Germline lookup yields CDR1 SGHRS and CDR2 YFSETQ. V dropped 0 bases and J dropped 13 bases, with 23 bases sitting between them. CDR3: CASSLENGAPSYGQYF. DNA for the CDR3: TGCGCCAGCAGCTTGGAAAACGGGGCTCCATCCTACGGGCAGTACTTC.

This clonotype was seen repeatedly, ten times or more. The rearrangement joins TRBV5-1 to TRBJ2-3, with TRBD2 as a possible D gene (6 bases). V was cut by 3 bases and J by 3 bases, with 17 bases left in between. The CDR3 spans 16 residues. Germline values: CDR1 SGHRS, CDR2 YFSETQ. The DNA of the CDR3 is TGCGCCAGCAGCTCCACGGGGGACGGAGTGACAGATACGCAGTATTTT. The encoded protein is CASSSTGDGVTDTQYF.

Worth noting for this clonotype: A much larger clonotype is one base distant, so this may be a read error. The CDR3 end shows no conserved phenylalanine or tryptophan, and so a read error is likely. CDR3 loop: CSARGPGLDYNEQFV. The CDR3 nucleotides read TGCAGTGCTAGAGGGCCGGGACTAGACTACAATGAGCAGTTCGTC. The chain is built from TRBV20-1 and TRBJ2-1; 8 positions match TRBD2. Germline values: CDR1 DFQATT, CDR2 SNEGSKA (reference sequence). The CDR3 consists of 15 residues. Trimming cost V 1 base and J 3 bases; bases outside gene matches: 5.

This clonotype has more than one count but fewer than ten. In DNA form, the CDR3 reads TGTGCCAGCAGCCCCAATAAATGGTCAGGGGGCACTGAAGCTTTCTTT. Its protein is CASSPNKWSGGTEAFF. The chain uses TRBV7-2 and TRBJ1-1, with 7 bases lining up with TRBD1. V lost 5 bases and J lost 4; bases outside the gene matches: 13. CDR1 and CDR2 (germline): SGHTA, FQGNSA. This CDR3 has 16 residues.